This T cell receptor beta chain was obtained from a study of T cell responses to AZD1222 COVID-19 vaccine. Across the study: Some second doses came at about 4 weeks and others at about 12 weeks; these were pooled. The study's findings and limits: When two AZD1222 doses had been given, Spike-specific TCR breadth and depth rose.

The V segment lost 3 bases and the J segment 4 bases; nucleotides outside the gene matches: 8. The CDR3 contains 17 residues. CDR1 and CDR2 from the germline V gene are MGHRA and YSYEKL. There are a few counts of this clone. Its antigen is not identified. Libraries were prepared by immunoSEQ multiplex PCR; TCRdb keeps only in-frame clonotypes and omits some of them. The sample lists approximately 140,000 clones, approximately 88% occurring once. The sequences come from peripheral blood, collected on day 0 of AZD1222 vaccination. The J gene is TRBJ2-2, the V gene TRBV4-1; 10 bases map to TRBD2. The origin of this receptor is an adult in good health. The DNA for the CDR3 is TGCGCCAGCAGCCATTATAGCGGGGGGACCCCCACCGGGGAGCTGTTTTTT. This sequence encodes CASSHYSGGTPTGELFF.